This record covers a single T cell receptor (beta chain). Its specificity is not known. Primers for the PCR totalled 60 Vbeta and 13 Jbeta. The method was immunoSEQ multiplex PCR; TCRdb's version includes in-frame clones alone and lacks a portion of them. The sample holds tens of thousands of clones, under 85% seen once. The CDR3 spans 13 residues. Germline V gene data show CDR1 as SGHRS and CDR2 as YFSETQ. V lost 4 bases and J lost 3, with 9 bases in between. The entry originates in a study of cytomegalovirus exposure and HLA in healthy donors. Across the study: There were 117 million unique TCR beta sequences, drawn from approximately 180 million T cells, in an earlier analysis. The study placed 80% to 85% of its approximately 430 genotyped donors in the Caucasian-associated ancestry cluster.

The study's findings and limits: A later analysis showed HLA-associated TCR beta chains outstripping equally common others in clonal expansion. Productive status was seen about 90% or about 30% of the time for most TCR beta V segments in an earlier analysis.

The chain links TRBV5-1 to TRBJ2-3; the D is unclear. The receptor comes from a man aged 50 to 60 in good health and CMV-seropositive. The sample taken for sequencing was PBMCs. The CDR3 nucleotides are TGCGCCAGCAGCCCCGAGGAGACAGATACGCAGTATTTT. Its protein product is CASSPEETDTQYF.